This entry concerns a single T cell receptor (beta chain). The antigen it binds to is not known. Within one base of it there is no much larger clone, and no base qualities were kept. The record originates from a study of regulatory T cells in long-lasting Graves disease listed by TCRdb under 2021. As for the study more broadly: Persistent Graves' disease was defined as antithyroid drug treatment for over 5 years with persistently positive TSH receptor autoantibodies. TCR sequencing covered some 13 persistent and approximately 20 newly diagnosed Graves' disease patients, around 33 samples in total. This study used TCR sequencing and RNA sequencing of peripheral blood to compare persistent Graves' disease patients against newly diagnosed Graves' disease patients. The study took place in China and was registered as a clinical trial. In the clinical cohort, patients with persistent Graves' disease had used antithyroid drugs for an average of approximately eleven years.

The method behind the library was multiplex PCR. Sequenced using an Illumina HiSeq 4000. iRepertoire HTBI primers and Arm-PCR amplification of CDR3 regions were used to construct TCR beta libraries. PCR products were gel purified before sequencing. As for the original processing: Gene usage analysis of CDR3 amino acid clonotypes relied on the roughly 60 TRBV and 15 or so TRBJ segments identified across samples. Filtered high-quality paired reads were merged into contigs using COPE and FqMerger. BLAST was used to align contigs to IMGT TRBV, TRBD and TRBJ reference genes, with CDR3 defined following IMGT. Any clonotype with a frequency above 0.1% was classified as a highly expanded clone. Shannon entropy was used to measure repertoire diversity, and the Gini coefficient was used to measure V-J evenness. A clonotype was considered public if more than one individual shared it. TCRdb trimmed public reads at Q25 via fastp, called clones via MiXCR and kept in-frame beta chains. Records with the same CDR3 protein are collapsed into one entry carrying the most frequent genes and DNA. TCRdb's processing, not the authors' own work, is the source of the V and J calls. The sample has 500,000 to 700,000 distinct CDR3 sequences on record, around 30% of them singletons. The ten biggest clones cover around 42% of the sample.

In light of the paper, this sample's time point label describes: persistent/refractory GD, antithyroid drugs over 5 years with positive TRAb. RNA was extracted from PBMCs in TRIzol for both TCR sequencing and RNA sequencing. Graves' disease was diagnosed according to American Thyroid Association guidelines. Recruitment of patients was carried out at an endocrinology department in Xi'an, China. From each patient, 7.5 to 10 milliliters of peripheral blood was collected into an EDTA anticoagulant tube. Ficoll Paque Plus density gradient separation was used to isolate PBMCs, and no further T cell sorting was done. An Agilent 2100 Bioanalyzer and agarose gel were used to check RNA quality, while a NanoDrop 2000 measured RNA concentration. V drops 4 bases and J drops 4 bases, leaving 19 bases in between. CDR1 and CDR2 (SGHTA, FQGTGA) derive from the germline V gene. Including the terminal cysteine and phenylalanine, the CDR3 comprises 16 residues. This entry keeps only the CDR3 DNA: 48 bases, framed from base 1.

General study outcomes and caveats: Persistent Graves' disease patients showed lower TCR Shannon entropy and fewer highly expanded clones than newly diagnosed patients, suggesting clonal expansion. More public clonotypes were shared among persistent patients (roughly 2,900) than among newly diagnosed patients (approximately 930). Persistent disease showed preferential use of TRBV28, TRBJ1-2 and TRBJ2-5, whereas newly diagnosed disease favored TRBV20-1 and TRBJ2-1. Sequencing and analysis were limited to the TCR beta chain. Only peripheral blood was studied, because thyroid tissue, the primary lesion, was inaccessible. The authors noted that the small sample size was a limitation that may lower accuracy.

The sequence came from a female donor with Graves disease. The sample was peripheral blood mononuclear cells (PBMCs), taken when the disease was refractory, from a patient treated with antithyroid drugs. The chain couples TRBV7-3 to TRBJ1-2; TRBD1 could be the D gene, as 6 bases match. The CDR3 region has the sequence CASSSSTLRGGYGYTF. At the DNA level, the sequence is TGTGCCAGCAGCTCATCAACCCTCAGGGGTGGCTATGGCTACACCTTC.